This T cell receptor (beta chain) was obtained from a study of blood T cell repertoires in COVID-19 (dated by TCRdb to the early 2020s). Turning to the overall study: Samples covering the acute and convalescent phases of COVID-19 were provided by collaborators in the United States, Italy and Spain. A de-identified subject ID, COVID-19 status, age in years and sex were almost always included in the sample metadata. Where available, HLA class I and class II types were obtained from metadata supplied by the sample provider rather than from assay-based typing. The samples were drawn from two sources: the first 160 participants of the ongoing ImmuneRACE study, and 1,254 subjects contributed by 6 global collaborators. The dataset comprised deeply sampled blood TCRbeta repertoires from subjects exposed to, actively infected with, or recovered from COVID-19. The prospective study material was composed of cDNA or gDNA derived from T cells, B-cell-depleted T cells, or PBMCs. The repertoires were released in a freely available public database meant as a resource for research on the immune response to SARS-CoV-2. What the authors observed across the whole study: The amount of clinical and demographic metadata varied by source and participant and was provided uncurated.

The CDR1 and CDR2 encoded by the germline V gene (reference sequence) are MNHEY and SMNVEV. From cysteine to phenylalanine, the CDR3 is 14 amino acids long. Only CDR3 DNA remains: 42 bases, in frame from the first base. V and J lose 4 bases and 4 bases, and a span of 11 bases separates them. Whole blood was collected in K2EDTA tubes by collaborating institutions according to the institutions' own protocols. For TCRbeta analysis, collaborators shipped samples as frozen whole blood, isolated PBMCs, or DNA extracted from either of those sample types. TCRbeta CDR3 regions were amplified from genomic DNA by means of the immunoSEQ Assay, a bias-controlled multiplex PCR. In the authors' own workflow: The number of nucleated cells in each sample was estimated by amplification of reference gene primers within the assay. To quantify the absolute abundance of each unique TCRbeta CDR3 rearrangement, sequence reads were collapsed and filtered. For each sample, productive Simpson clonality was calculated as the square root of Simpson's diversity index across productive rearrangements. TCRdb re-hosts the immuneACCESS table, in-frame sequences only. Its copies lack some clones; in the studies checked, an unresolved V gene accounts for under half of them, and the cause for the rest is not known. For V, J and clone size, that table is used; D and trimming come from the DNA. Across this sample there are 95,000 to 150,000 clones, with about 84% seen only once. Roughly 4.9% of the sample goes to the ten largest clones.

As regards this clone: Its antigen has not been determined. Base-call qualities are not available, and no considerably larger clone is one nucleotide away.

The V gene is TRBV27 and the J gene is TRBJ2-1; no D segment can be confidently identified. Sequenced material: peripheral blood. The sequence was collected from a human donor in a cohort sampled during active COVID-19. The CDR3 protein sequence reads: CASSSRPEYNEQFF. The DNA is TGTGCCAGCAGTTCCCGACCGGAGTACAATGAGCAGTTCTTC.